Only one count was recorded for the clone carrying this T cell receptor (beta chain). The naive CD8 population came from CD45RO-negative cells selected for CCR7, without terminally differentiated effector memory CD45RA+ cells. Over several immunoSEQ plates, each subset's genomic DNA was distributed in even portions. The assay was immunoSEQ multiplex PCR, and TCRdb's table has in-frame clones only and misses some. In the table there are around 2.1 million clones, roughly 91% of which are singletons. These data come from a study of shared clonotypes between healthy human individuals. The germline V gene has CDR1 SGHTA and CDR2 FQGNSA. This CDR3 is built from 15 residues. Trimming removed 1 base at V and 4 bases at J, with 11 bases between.

The chain employs TRBV7-2 and TRBJ2-1; D possibly corresponds to TRBD2 (6 bases). The receptor was derived from a man between 18 and 35 years old in good health. Some clones in this sample may be carry-over from other donors' samples. The sample comprised naive CD8+ T cells from PBMCs. The CDR3 DNA sequence: TGTGCCAGCAGCTTAGGGTACGGGAGATACAATGAGCAGTTCTTC. Translation: CASSLGYGRYNEQFF.